This entry describes one TCR beta chain. TCRdb's table, derived via immunoSEQ multiplex PCR, lists solely in-frame clones and lacks some. The sample lists about 29,000 clones, about 85% seen once, with around 3.6% in the top ten. This record belongs to a study of control samples from healthy donors and cancer patients. The specimen sequenced was formalin-fixed, paraffin-embedded tissue. This receptor was obtained from a female donor with melanoma.

The CDR3 DNA sequence: TGCGCCAGCAAGAGTGAAGGGGAGCGATCACCCCTCCACTTT. Translation: CASKSEGERSPLHF. The chain carries TRBV5-1 and TRBJ1-6, with a tentative D call TRBD1 (5 bases). This CDR3 is built from 14 residues. Germline CDR1 reads SGHRS; CDR2 reads YFSETQ. Trimming took 6 bases from V and 10 from J, leaving 17 bases between them.